These 15 T cell receptor beta chains share one sample of origin, sequenced in a study of post-analysis software for immune sequencing data. Study-level findings and limits: Higher frequency in patients than in controls was seen for roughly five TRBV segments, with TRBV5-6, TRBV5-1 and TRBV20-1 among them.

cDNA libraries for TCR beta contained unique molecular identifiers. TCRdb passed the PCR reads through MiXCR, listing each CDR3 protein once. This table holds 350,000 to 500,000 distinct CDR3 sequences, 30% to 40% found once. For these TCRs, the target antigens are not known. Source material: blood. The receptors were sampled from a girl aged 2-10 years with multiple sclerosis.

The chain employs TRBV29-1 and TRBJ2-3; 7 bases line up with TRBD2. The germline V gene encodes CDR1 SQVTM and CDR2 ANQGSEA. Trimming cost V 7 bases and J 8 bases; bases outside gene matches: 6. This CDR3 has 11 amino acids. CDR3 DNA sequence: TGCAGCGCCCGAGGGGAGGGTACGCAGTATTTT. This translates into CSARGEGTQYF.

The V call is TRBV7-9, the J call TRBJ2-5, with 10 bases that match TRBD1. Germline assignment: CDR1 SEHNR and CDR2 FQNEAQ (reference sequence). With 1 base clipped from V and 3 bases from J, the junction kept 5 bases outside the gene matches. The length of the CDR3 is 16 residues. CDR3 bases: TGTGCCAGCAGCTTAGAACTCGGACAGGGGGAAGAGACCCAGTACTTC. Translated: CASSLELGQGEETQYF.

CDR3 in DNA: TGTGCCACCAGTGACCAGACTAGCGGGAGTGCCTACAATGAGCAGTTCTTC. Amino acid sequence: CATSDQTSGSAYNEQFF. The V and J genes are TRBV24-1 and TRBJ2-1; 12 bases line up with TRBD2. Germline CDR1 reads KGHDR; CDR2 reads SFDVKD. The CDR3 runs to 17 residues. V shed 4 bases, J shed 2 bases, and the junction held 5 bases outside the gene matches.

The chain has TRBV25-1 and TRBJ1-2; no clear D gene. Trimming took off 11 bases at V and 1 base at J, with 20 bases between the two ends. The CDR3 covers 15 residues. Germline CDR1 and CDR2: MGHDK and SYGVNS. The CDR3 DNA reads TGTGCCTCCACCCGGTCGGACGGGCTTAACTATGGCTACACCTTC. Its protein is CASTRSDGLNYGYTF.

The chain recombines TRBV4-3 with TRBJ2-3, with D maybe TRBD2 (7 bases). CDR1 is LGHNA and CDR2 is YSLEER in the germline V gene. V lost 1 base, J lost 2 bases, and 16 bases lay in between. The CDR3 runs to 17 residues. The CDR3 coding sequence is TGCGCCAGCAGCCAAGTAGGCAGGGGAGGGTACACAGATACGCAGTATTTT. Residues: CASSQVGRGGYTDTQYF.

The rearrangement uses TRBV7-8 and TRBJ2-5, with D maybe TRBD2 (6 bases). This CDR3 spans 16 amino acids. The germline gives CDR1 SGHVS, CDR2 FQNEAQ. V shed 1 base and J shed 1 base, with 13 bases lying between them. This chain's CDR3 is CASSLVEIAAQETQYF. The DNA for the CDR3 is TGTGCCAGCAGCTTAGTGGAAATAGCGGCCCAAGAGACCCAGTACTTC.

In its sample, this clonotype was seen a few times. V usage is TRBV24-1 and J usage is TRBJ1-1, with a weak D call TRBD1 (5 bases). Germline V gene sequence: CDR1 KGHDR, CDR2 SFDVKD. This CDR3 comprises 17 residues. The germline V and J ends were trimmed by 9 bases and 3 bases, with 25 bases remaining between them. Written as DNA, the CDR3 is TGTGCCACCTGTCACCTCGACGGGGGTGGAAACGACACTGAAGCTTTCTTT. It specifies CATCHLDGGGNDTEAFF.

This clonotype was detected a few times. The chain recombines TRBV28 with TRBJ2-3; 7 bases map to TRBD2. The trim removed 6 bases at V and 1 base at J, leaving 4 bases unmatched. In germline, CDR1 is MDHEN, CDR2 SYDVKM. CDR3 size: 14 residues. CDR3 sequence reads: CASRPSGRTDTQYF. CDR3 coding DNA: TGTGCCAGCAGACCTAGCGGACGCACAGATACGCAGTATTTT.

There are many counts of this clonotype. This chain uses TRBV12-3 or TRBV12-4 with TRBJ2-7; perhaps TRBD1 as D (8 bases). With 6 bases removed from V and 4 bases from J, the gap between germline ends came to 19 bases. The CDR3 sequence is 15 residues long. The DNA of the CDR3 is TGTGCCAGCAGCCCCTTGGACAGGGAGGGATACGAGCAGTACTTC. Encoded protein: CASSPLDREGYEQYF.

Only one count was recorded for this clonotype. The rearrangement uses TRBV4-3 and TRBJ2-3; D uncertain. V was shortened by 1 base and J by 3 bases, with 8 bases between the two germline ends. The CDR3 extends over 14 amino acids. Germline assignment: CDR1 LGHNA and CDR2 YSLEER. The CDR3 loop is CASSQAVQTDTQYF. The CDR3 DNA sequence: TGCGCCAGCAGCCAAGCGGTCCAAACAGATACGCAGTATTTT.

This clonotype was detected a few times. The genes are TRBV12-3 or TRBV12-4 and TRBJ2-5, with 8 positions matching TRBD1. The J segment lost 11 bases and the V segment lost 6 bases, leaving 14 bases of the junction unmatched. The length of the CDR3 is 14 residues. CDR3 amino acids: CASSPRTGRREQYF. For the CDR3, the DNA is TGTGCCAGCAGCCCTAGGACAGGGCGTAGGGAGCAGTACTTC.

The sample holds a few counts of this clonotype. CDR3 coding DNA: TGCAGCGTTGAACGGGCGGGGGGGGACTACAATGAGCAGTTCTTC. This encodes CSVERAGGDYNEQFF. The chain joins TRBV29-1 to TRBJ2-1; 9 bases map to TRBD2. The germline V gene has CDR1 SQVTM and CDR2 ANQGSEA. This CDR3 contains 15 residues. With V trimmed by 2 bases and J by 3 bases, 5 bases remained unmatched.

This clonotype has just a few counts. The chain combines TRBV27 with TRBJ2-7; tentative D call: TRBD2 (5 bases). Germline V lookup: CDR1 MNHEY, CDR2 SMNVEV (reference sequence). Trimming took 8 bases from V and 6 from J, leaving 20 bases between them. This CDR3 has 14 residues. The CDR3 DNA sequence: TGTGCCAGCGGACTCCAAGTGCTCTCACGCGAGCAGTACTTC. It translates to CASGLQVLSREQYF.

A single count supports this clonotype. CDR3 DNA sequence: TGTGCCAGCAGTTTCCTACAAGGGTCCGCCTACGAGCAGTACTTC. Translation gives CASSFLQGSAYEQYF. The chain has TRBV28 and TRBJ2-7, with no clear D. The CDR3 sequence is 15 residues long. The germline V and J ends were trimmed by 3 bases and 2 bases, with 14 bases remaining between them. CDR1 and CDR2 (germline): MDHEN, SYDVKM.

The chain couples TRBV7-3 to TRBJ2-5, with D perhaps TRBD2 (6 bases). The CDR3 runs 15 residues. Between the trimmed V and J ends, which lost 1 base and 5 bases, there was a span of 14 bases. Germline CDR1 reads SGHTA; CDR2 reads FQGTGA. This CDR3 reads CASSLSGVVMETQYF. The CDR3 DNA follows: TGTGCCAGCAGCTTAAGCGGGGTCGTTATGGAGACCCAGTACTTC. The full variable domain, with the rest looked up from reference TRBV7-3 and TRBJ2-5, is GAGVSQTPSNKVTEKGKYVELRCDPISGHTALYWYRQSLGQGPEFLIYFQGTGAADDSGLPNDRFFAVRPEGSVSTLKIQRTERGDSAVYLCASSLSGVVMETQYFGPGTRLLVL.